Listed below are T cell receptor beta chains from one sample, sequenced in a study of T-cell reconstitution after alpha-beta-depleted transplantation in children. MiXCR, run by TCRdb on the PCR reads, gives a single entry per CDR3 protein. The repertoire includes 400,000 to 500,000 distinct CDR3 sequences, 11% of them detected once, and 4.5% to 6.5% sits in the top ten. Sequenced material: PBMCs from the stem cell graft donor, taken from the stem cell graft. These receptors came from a human donor who donated a stem cell graft to a child with acute myeloid leukemia. CDR3s include the opening cysteine and the closing phenylalanine or tryptophan. Each record gives: D gene, clone size, J gene, V gene, CDR3 DNA, CDR3 protein. A D gene is named only where the DNA matches it firmly. Clone size appears in some rows only: once, few, many, or a class for an expanded clone.

TRBD1 few TRBJ2-1 TRBV18 TGTGCCAGCTCGCCAACAGGGGTTGATGAGCAGTTCTTC CASSPTGVDEQFF
. many TRBJ2-5 TRBV5-1 TGCGCCAGCAGCTTAACGGGCGGGTCCACCCCAGGAGAGACCCAGTACTTC CASSLTGGSTPGETQYF
. many TRBJ2-2 TRBV5-1 TGCGCCAGCAGCTTGTTCGGGGATTTCACCGGGGAGCTGTTTTTT CASSLFGDFTGELFF
TRBD1 . TRBJ2-5 TRBV12-3/TRBV12-4 TGTGCCAGCAGTGCGACAGGGGGCGGGGAGACCCAGTACTTC CASSATGGGETQYF
TRBD2 . TRBJ2-2 TRBV7-3 TGTGCCAGCAGCTCGAGTATTAGCGGGAGTAACGGGGAGCTGTTTTTT CASSSSISGSNGELFF
. . TRBJ1-6 TRBV6-5 TGTGCCAGCAGGAGGGGTTATTCACCCCTCCACTTT CASRRGYSPLHF
. few TRBJ1-6 TRBV15 TGTGCCACCAGCAGAGTTGGAGGCGGACCCCTCCACTTT CATSRVGGGPLHF
. many TRBJ1-2 TRBV20-1 TGCAGTGCTAGAAGAGGGGGGGTGGAGGGCTACACCTTC CSARRGGVEGYTF
. . TRBJ2-1 TRBV27 TGTGCCAGCAGTTTTGAGGTGGGAGGCAATGAGCAGTTCTTC CASSFEVGGNEQFF
TRBD1 many TRBJ1-1 TRBV6-6 TGTGCCAGCAGTTTCGAAGGACAGGGGGCTTTCTTT CASSFEGQGAFF
. . TRBJ2-4 TRBV9 TGTGCCAGCAGCGGGGGGGGACAGAGTCAGTACTTC CASSGGGQSQYF
TRBD1 . TRBJ1-2 TRBV5-4 TGTGCCAGCAGGTTGACAGGGGGCAACTATGGCTACACCTTC CASRLTGGNYGYTF
TRBD2 . TRBJ2-1 TRBV5-1 TGCGCCAGCAGCTTGGTGAGCGGGAGTTCATACAATGAGCAGTTCTTC CASSLVSGSSYNEQFF
. few TRBJ2-4 TRBV4-2 TGTGCCAGCAGCCCCCGGACAGACCGGATCATTCAGTACTTC CASSPRTDRIIQYF
. . TRBJ1-1 TRBV5-6 TGTGCCAGCAGCTTGGCAGGGCTCTATGTAGCTTTCTTT CASSLAGLYVAFF
TRBD2 few TRBJ2-4 TRBV5-6 TGTGCCAGCAGAATGAGCGGGGGTGGGTCTTCAGTGGGATACTTC CASRMSGGGSSVGYF
TRBD1 . TRBJ1-5 TRBV27 TGTGCCAGCAGTCACGACAGGGTTCGGCAGCCCCAGCATTTT CASSHDRVRQPQHF
TRBD2 few TRBJ2-3 TRBV6-5 TGTGCCAGCAGTTACGGGCGGACTAGCGGGAGCACAGATACGCAGTATTTT CASSYGRTSGSTDTQYF
TRBD2 . TRBJ2-5 TRBV29-1 TGCAGCGTCGCCGGAGGACTAGCGGGACTAAAAGAGACCCAGTACTTC CSVAGGLAGLKETQYF
. few TRBJ2-7 TRBV5-1 TGCGCCAGCAGCTTCGGCAGGGGCGTGCACGAGCAGTACTTC CASSFGRGVHEQYF
TRBD1 few TRBJ2-6 TRBV7-9 TGTGCCAGCAGCTTCCGGGACAGGGGTTCTGGGGCCAACGTCCTGACTTTC CASSFRDRGSGANVLTF
TRBD1 few TRBJ1-6 TRBV20-1 TGCAGTGCTGGACAGGGGCTTGGCTCACCCCTCCACTTT CSAGQGLGSPLHF
. . TRBJ1-1 TRBV7-2 TGTGCCAGCAGCTTAGTTTACATGAACACTGAAGCTTTCTTT CASSLVYMNTEAFF
TRBD2 . TRBJ2-1 TRBV12-5 TGTGCTAGTGGTTTGGCCCTGGGGGCGGGAGGTCCCTCCTTTGGCGATGAGCAGTTCTTC CASGLALGAGGPSFGDEQFF
. few TRBJ2-3 TRBV10-3 TGTGCCATCCGGCCCCGAGCATCTAGCACAGATACGCAGTATTTT CAIRPRASSTDTQYF
. many TRBJ2-2 TRBV6-1 TGTGCCAGCAGCCCCCGGACAGATAACACCGGGGAGCTGTTTTTT CASSPRTDNTGELFF
. many TRBJ1-1 TRBV7-2 TGTGCCAGCAGCTTAGTAGTCATGAACACTGAAGCTTTCTTT CASSLVVMNTEAFF
. many TRBJ2-7 TRBV7-2 TGTGCCAGCAGCCCCACCAGGGCAGGGACCTACGAGCAGTACTTC CASSPTRAGTYEQYF
. few TRBJ1-2 TRBV4-1 TGCGCCAGCAGCCAAGATCAAATTAACTATGGCTACACCTTC CASSQDQINYGYTF
. many TRBJ1-5 TRBV10-3 TGTGCCATCAGTGTTTCAGGAGATAGCAATCAGCCCCAGCATTTT CAISVSGDSNQPQHF